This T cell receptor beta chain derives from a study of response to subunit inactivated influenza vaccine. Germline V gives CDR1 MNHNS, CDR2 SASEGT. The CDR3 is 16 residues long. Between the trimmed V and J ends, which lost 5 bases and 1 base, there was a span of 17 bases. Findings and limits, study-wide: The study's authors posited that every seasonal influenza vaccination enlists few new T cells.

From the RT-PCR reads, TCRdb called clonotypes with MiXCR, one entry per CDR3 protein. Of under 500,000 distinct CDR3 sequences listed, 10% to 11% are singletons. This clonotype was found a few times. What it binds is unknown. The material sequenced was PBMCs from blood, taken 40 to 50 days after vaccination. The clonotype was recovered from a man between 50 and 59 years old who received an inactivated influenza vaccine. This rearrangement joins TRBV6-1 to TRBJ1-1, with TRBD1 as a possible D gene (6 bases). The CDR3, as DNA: TGTGCCAGCAGTCCATTCAGGGGCGGGAAGAACACTGAAGCTTTCTTT. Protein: CASSPFRGGKNTEAFF.